This TCR beta chain was profiled in a study of vaccination and CD4 T cells after COVID-19. Overall study context: Two mRNA vaccine doses were given, either BNT162b2 or mRNA-1273.

In the case of this clonotype: Antigen: not known.

V was clipped by 4 bases and J by 6 bases; unmatched bases: 10. Germline loops: CDR1 MNHEY, CDR2 SVGAGI. CDR3 size: 15 residues. The assay that was used to sequence DNA from cultured CD4+ T cells was the Oncomine TCR Beta short-read assay. Genomic DNA was isolated from cultured CD4+ T cells. TCRdb processed the PCR reads anew with MiXCR; each CDR3 protein has one entry. This sample has around 20,000 distinct CDR3 sequences, with roughly 40% found just once. Time point of the sample: late sampling 161 to 241 days after vaccination in a few convalescent patients. Documented treatment: approximately nine-day PBMC culture with coronavirus spike peptide pools or control peptides (ViraFEST assay). Following culture for 10 days, CD4+ T cells were isolated by negative selection.

This receptor was obtained from a human donor who had recovered from COVID-19. The chain is built from TRBV6-5 and TRBJ1-2; 8 positions match TRBD1. The material was CD4+ T cells from blood, cultured in vitro, obtained about 7 months after SARS-CoV-2 vaccination. The CDR3 loop reads CASSSPGQGRDGYTF. CDR3 DNA sequence: TGTGCCAGCAGTTCGCCCGGACAGGGAAGGGATGGCTACACCTTC.